This T cell receptor (beta chain) is from a study of beta chain features in type 1 diabetes (dated by TCRdb to 2017 to 2018). Context from the whole study: Patients and healthy donors did not differ in mean age, gender distribution, total cell number or subset yield. A total of approximately 110,000,000 sorted cells were examined across all samples, and a strong correlation was observed between cell number per subset and RNA yield. In the study, TCRB repertoires of sorted circulating CD4+ T cell subsets from recently diagnosed type 1 diabetes patients were compared with those of matched healthy donors. Whereas all 30 or so donors provided naive and central memory subsets, regulatory and stem cell-like memory subsets were isolated from just 8 patients and roughly 8 healthy donors. Overall results and qualifications from the work: At VDJ recombination sites, patients with type 1 diabetes made fewer insertions and deleted more nucleotides, a pattern implying thymic rearrangement abnormalities. Only small numbers of individuals were included in the HLA sub-analyses, which left unresolved whether HLA type had any influence on TCRB rearrangement. Naive, central memory and regulatory TCRB repertoires appeared to be more similar among patients than among healthy donors. Shorter templates might be favored by PCR, yet because patient and control samples were amplified and corrected together, any such skew would affect both groups equally. Type 1 diabetes patients showed a moderate but significant shortening of TCRB CDR3 length in all four CD4+ subsets. Because cDNA was sequenced instead of genomic DNA, activated cells with high expression could be over-represented, although the groups did not differ in activation or CD3 levels.

Each donor gave one peripheral blood draw, roughly 0.12 L on average, collected into heparinised tubes. A BD FACSAria II was used to sort naive, central memory, regulatory and stem cell-like memory CD4+ T cells with a panel that included CD45RO, CCR7, CD25, CD127, CD95 and CD27. Every sorted population had a purity above 95%. PBMCs were isolated right away by Lymphoprep density gradient centrifugation and were stained directly, without culture. So that batch effects would be minimized, each experiment stained and sorted samples in pairs, pairing one healthy donor with one patient. This clone was counted only a few times. Its antigen has not been determined. It has no much larger one-base neighbor in the sample; base qualities were not kept. The entire isolated RNA was reverse transcribed using the High Capacity cDNA Reverse Transcription Kit, and thus expressed TCRB transcripts were sequenced. Naive, central memory and regulatory T cell samples underwent deep immunoSEQ sequencing, averaging roughly 3.5 million total reads per sample. Sorted cells were lysed in RLT buffer and RNA was extracted with DNase-treated RNeasy Micro or Mini kits, depending on cell number. To prevent cross-contamination, every cell subset was processed on its own, while patient and healthy donor samples were processed together. Using the immunoSEQ multiplex PCR, TCRB sequences were amplified from cDNA into 87-bp fragments spanning the CDR3 region. Amplicons were sequenced on the Illumina HiSeq platform. On the study's bioinformatics: PCR bias was corrected computationally using synthetic template baselines, and reads within Hamming distance 2 were collapsed, with unmergeable singletons discarded. Reads were aligned against IMGT to assign V, D and J genes, CDR3 length and insertions or deletions at six rearrangement sites. Within each subset, clonotype counts were normalized to the number of sorted cells before true diversity and Gini coefficients were calculated with the tcR R package. The overlap coefficient, calculated on TCRB nucleotide sequences, was used to measure repertoire sharing. Out-of-frame TCRB sequences from naive cells were analyzed as a proxy for the pre-selection repertoire. As stored in TCRdb, this immuneACCESS dataset retains in-frame rearrangements with V and J assigned. A fraction of the clones does not appear; measured against another copy, unresolved V genes explain less than half of the discrepancy, and the remainder lacks a known reason. The D gene and trimming were derived from the DNA, and the V and J assignments and clone size from that table. For this sample the table gives about 660,000 clones, of which more than 13% were detected only once. The ten largest clonotypes hold just under 0.04% of the sample.

The junction shows trimming of 5 bases on V and 0 bases on J, plus 9 bases between the germline ends. According to the germline V gene, CDR1 reads KGHSH and CDR2 reads LQKENI. Its CDR3 holds 14 amino acids, cysteine through phenylalanine. Kept here is only the CDR3 DNA, which spans 42 bases and is read in frame from base 1. Sequenced material: naive CD4+ T cells from blood. The meaning of the sample's cell subset or site label: true naive CD4+ T cells. The receptor was isolated from a man aged 18 to 30 with type 1 diabetes. The chain uses TRBV18 and TRBJ2-3, with the D gene call left open. The DNA sequence is as follows: TGTGCCAGCTCATCGATTCAGAGCACAGATACGCAGTATTTT. Translated, this gives CASSSIQSTDTQYF. This CDR3, with the reference TRBV18 and TRBJ2-3 proteins standing in past its ends, gives the full variable domain NAGVMQNPRHLVRRRGQEARLRCSPMKGHSHVYWYRQLPEEGLKFMVYLQKENIIDESGMPKERFSAEFPKEGPSILRIQQVVRGDSAAYFCASSSIQSTDTQYFGPGTRLTVL.